A single sample gave rise to the 20 T cell receptor beta chains below, sequenced in a study of cytomegalovirus exposure and HLA in healthy donors. Both 60 Vbeta primers and 13 Jbeta primers went into the PCR. Sequenced by immunoSEQ multiplex PCR; TCRdb stores in-frame clones only, minus some. The sample includes approximately 190,000 clones, roughly 80% of them seen just once. The sample was PBMCs. The origin of the receptors is a man aged 50-60 years in good health and CMV-seronegative.

The chain recombines TRBV9 with TRBJ2-3; 7 bases are shared with TRBD1. The trim removed 6 bases at V and 2 bases at J, leaving 3 bases unmatched. The CDR3 runs 13 residues. Germline assignment: CDR1 SGDLS and CDR2 YYNGEE. CDR3 sequence (DNA): TGTGCCAGCACAGGGGGACACACAGATACGCAGTATTTT. It specifies CASTGGHTDTQYF. Combining the CDR3 with reference TRBV9 and TRBJ2-3 gives the whole variable domain DSGVTQTPKHLITATGQRVTLRCSPRSGDLSVYWYQQSLDQGLQFLIQYYNGEERAKGNILERFSAQQFPDLHSELNLSSLELGDSALYFCASTGGHTDTQYFGPGTRLTVL.

J is TRBJ2-5 and V is TRBV2; D not certain. CDR3 length equals 13 residues. Trimming pared 4 bases from V and 5 bases from J, leaving 11 bases between. In germline, CDR1 is SNHLY, CDR2 FYNNEI. CDR3 sequence (DNA): TGTGCCAGCAGTGTAGTCCTATGGGAGACCCAGTACTTC. Its translation: CASSVVLWETQYF.

The gene calls are TRBV6-1 and TRBJ1-2; D is uncertain. This CDR3 has 14 amino acids. Per germline, CDR1 MNHNS and CDR2 SASEGT. V lost 2 bases to trimming and J lost 8 bases, with 15 bases between them. CDR3: CASSEMSSTRGYTF. In DNA, the CDR3 is TGTGCCAGCAGTGAAATGTCGAGTACCCGGGGCTACACCTTC.

The V and J genes are TRBV7-2 and TRBJ2-2, with D possibly TRBD2 on 6 matching bases. V shed 8 bases and J shed 7 bases, with 14 bases lying between them. This CDR3 spans 13 amino acids. CDR1 SGHTA and CDR2 FQGNSA come from the germline V gene. The CDR3 DNA is TGTGCCAGCGACCCGGGCGGGAACGGGGAGCTGTTTTTT. Residues: CASDPGGNGELFF.

The CDR3 loop is CATSPMDRNSPLHF. In DNA, the CDR3 is TGTGCCACCAGCCCGATGGACAGGAATTCACCCCTCCACTTT. This chain uses TRBV15 with TRBJ1-6, with 7 bases lining up with TRBD1. Germline V gene lookup returns CDR1 LNHNV and CDR2 YYDKDF (reference sequence). This CDR3 spans 14 amino acids. V was pared by 5 bases and J by 7 bases, with 5 bases of the junction left unmatched.

This chain links TRBV6-5 with TRBJ1-1; D ambiguous. Germline-derived CDR1 and CDR2 are MNHEY and SVGAGI. Trimming removed 4 bases from V and 1 base from J, with 10 bases in between. The CDR3 length is 14 residues. The CDR3 DNA reads as TGTGCCAGCAGTTCGTGGCAGTCGAACACTGAAGCTTTCTTT. It is translated as CASSSWQSNTEAFF.

The genes are TRBV5-1 and TRBJ2-5, with a tentative D call TRBD2 (6 bases). V dropped 0 bases and J dropped 5 bases, with 17 bases sitting between them. Germline V gene lookup returns CDR1 SGHRS and CDR2 YFSETQ. The length of the CDR3 is 16 residues. CDR3 in DNA: TGCGCCAGCAGCTTGGCCGGGGGTTTGTCTAGGGAGACCCAGTACTTC. It yields the protein CASSLAGGLSRETQYF.

The rearrangement joins TRBV11-2 to TRBJ1-4; D is possibly TRBD1 (6 bases). Trimming took off 7 bases at V and 8 bases at J, with 20 bases between the two ends. Germline V lookup: CDR1 SGHAT, CDR2 FQNNGV. The CDR3 is 15 amino acids. The CDR3 DNA follows: TGTGCCAGCACTACTTCCGGACAGCCGACCGAAAAACTGTTTTTT. Amino acids: CASTTSGQPTEKLFF.

The genes are TRBV7-9 and TRBJ2-7, with D maybe TRBD1 (6 bases). CDR1 and CDR2 (germline): SEHNR, FQNEAQ (reference sequence). This CDR3 region has 12 residues. The chain's CDR3 is CATMKGVCEQYF. The DNA for the CDR3 is TGTGCTACCATGAAGGGGGTATGCGAGCAGTACTTC.

This clone occurred once. The chain has TRBV11-2 and TRBJ1-2; 11 bases are a match to TRBD1. V trimming: 4 bases; J trimming: 2 bases; junction bases outside the gene matches: 9. The germline V gene encodes CDR1 SGHAT and CDR2 FQNNGV. This CDR3 has 17 amino acids. The CDR3 sequence: CASSSFRRDRGNYGYTF. DNA for the CDR3: TGTGCCAGCAGCTCCTTCCGCCGGGACAGGGGGAACTATGGCTACACCTTC.

This chain links TRBV7-2 with TRBJ1-1; D is ambiguous. Germline loops: CDR1 SGHTA, CDR2 FQGNSA. V lost 4 bases, J lost 1 base, and 10 bases lay in between. The CDR3 contains 14 residues. The CDR3 is CASSSPGGNTEAFF. Here the CDR3 DNA reads TGTGCCAGCAGCTCGCCCGGAGGGAACACTGAAGCTTTCTTT.

CDR3 DNA: TGTGCCAGCAGCAGTTATGCCGCCGCAGGATCAGACACCATATATTTT. Translated, it gives CASSSYAAAGSDTIYF. The chain has TRBV7-9 and TRBJ1-3; the D is unclear. The CDR3 spans 16 residues. Looked up from germline, CDR1 is SEHNR and CDR2 is FQNEAQ (reference sequence). Trimming stripped 5 bases from V and 8 bases from J, with 22 bases between.

This chain connects TRBV4-3 to TRBJ2-3, with D unclear. V shed 1 base and J shed 0 bases, with 5 bases lying between them. From germline, CDR1 is LGHNA and CDR2 YSLEER. This CDR3 spans 14 amino acids. CDR3 residues: CASSQAYSTDTQYF. The DNA of the CDR3 is TGCGCCAGCAGCCAAGCTTATAGCACAGATACGCAGTATTTT.

The V gene is TRBV5-1, the J gene TRBJ2-3; 9 bases are a match to TRBD2. Trimming cost V 3 bases and J 5 bases; bases outside gene matches: 7. The CDR3 runs 15 residues. Germline V gene lookup returns CDR1 SGHRS and CDR2 YFSETQ. The CDR3 DNA sequence: TGCGCCAGCAGCTGGGGGACTAGCAAAGGAGATACGCAGTATTTT. This gives the protein CASSWGTSKGDTQYF.

Comment on this clone: The sample contains more than one DNA sequence encoding this CDR3. The chain employs TRBV6-1 and TRBJ2-7; no firm D call. Germline V gene sequence: CDR1 MNHNS, CDR2 SASEGT. The CDR3 consists of 14 residues. V was cut by 0 bases and J by 2 bases, with 8 bases left in between. In nucleotides, the CDR3 is TGTGCCAGCAGTGAAGCGGGCCGCCCCTACGAGCAGTACTTC. This sequence encodes CASSEAGRPYEQYF.

CDR3 coding DNA: TGCGCCAGCAGCCAAGATGACTCAGCGTACTACGAGCAGTACTTC. Translated: CASSQDDSAYYEQYF. The chain links TRBV4-1 to TRBJ2-7; D is undetermined. This CDR3 is 15 amino acids long. Looked up from germline, CDR1 is MGHRA and CDR2 is YSYEKL. V shed 0 bases and J shed 3 bases, with 12 bases lying between them.

V and J are TRBV4-1 and TRBJ2-5, with a weak D call TRBD2 (6 bases). Near its end, the DNA agrees better with TRBJ2-7, so the J call may be wrong. The CDR3 runs to 14 residues. Germline V gene sequence: CDR1 MGHRA, CDR2 YSYEKL. CDR3 DNA: TGCGCCAGCAGCCAAGCGCTCGGGGGATACGAGCAGTACTTC. It specifies CASSQALGGYEQYF.

The chain links TRBV12-5 to TRBJ1-1; no definite D call. The CDR3 length is 14 residues. Germline assignment: CDR1 LGHNT and CDR2 FRNRAP. Trimming left V 3 bases short and J 6 bases short, with 14 bases between. The CDR3 sequence: CASGLGGKGAEAFF. In DNA form, the CDR3 reads TGTGCTAGTGGTTTAGGTGGAAAGGGAGCTGAAGCTTTCTTT. The complete variable domain, with remaining parts taken from reference TRBV12-5 and TRBJ1-1, reads DARVTQTPRHKVTEMGQEVTMRCQPILGHNTVFWYRQTMMQGLELLAYFRNRAPLDDSGMPKDRFSAEMPDATLATLKIQPSEPRDSAVYFCASGLGGKGAEAFFGQGTRLTVV.

This chain joins TRBV11-2 and TRBJ2-1; tentative D call: TRBD1 (7 bases). The CDR3 runs to 14 residues. The germline gives CDR1 SGHAT, CDR2 FQNNGV. The germline V and J ends were trimmed by 8 bases and 8 bases, with 19 bases remaining between them. The CDR3 sequence is CASAPGGYGDEQFF. For the CDR3, the DNA is TGTGCCAGCGCCCCAGGGGGGTATGGGGATGAGCAGTTCTTC.

V gene TRBV13 combines with J gene TRBJ2-7; D is uncertain. V shed 4 bases and J shed 5 bases, with 15 bases lying between them. Germline V gives CDR1 PRHDT, CDR2 FYEKMQ (reference sequence). The CDR3 runs 14 residues. CDR3 in amino acids: CASSSPLVQDEQYF. Here the CDR3 DNA reads TGTGCCAGCAGCTCCCCATTGGTTCAGGACGAGCAGTACTTC.